Below are 29 T cell receptor beta chains sequenced from a single sample in a study of metastatic and nonmetastatic thyroid tumors. There were no patients who had received any treatment before thyroid surgery. Using MiXCR, TCRdb reanalyzed the PCR reads. The top ten hold about 10% of the sample, which has around 21,000 clones, about 23% seen once. Sequencing was performed on tumor tissue. These receptor sequences come from a male donor with papillary thyroid cancer or a benign thyroid nodule (not recorded which). Some clones in this sample may be carry-over from other donors' samples.

This clone showed up many times. The genes are TRBV7-3 and TRBJ2-7, with D tentatively TRBD1 or TRBD2 (5 bases each). The length of the CDR3 is 14 residues. Germline lookup yields CDR1 SGHTA and CDR2 FQGTGA. V shed 5 bases and J shed 6 bases, with 17 bases lying between them. CDR3 nucleotide sequence: TGTGCCAGCAGCCCGACCGGGACCTCCCTCGAGCAGTACTTC. Translation: CASSPTGTSLEQYF.

This clone has a count of ten or more. This chain links TRBV5-6 with TRBJ2-7, with D maybe TRBD1 (7 bases). The V end was cut by 0 bases, the J end by 3 bases, with 19 bases between. CDR1 and CDR2 (germline): SGHDT, YYEEEE. There are 17 residues in the CDR3. The DNA for the CDR3 is TGTGCCAGCAGCTTGGGACAGGGAGGCGGGTTAATCTACGAGCAGTACTTC. Translating gives CASSLGQGGGLIYEQYF.

Only a few counts were recorded for this clone. V usage is TRBV19 and J usage is TRBJ1-2, with 7 positions matching TRBD1. This CDR3 contains 15 residues. The germline CDR1 and CDR2 sequences are LNHDA and SQIVND (reference sequence). V was pared by 6 bases and J by 1 base, with 8 bases of the junction left unmatched. The CDR3 region is CASSLGQVSNYGYTF. The CDR3 DNA reads TGTGCCAGTAGCCTCGGACAGGTAAGTAACTATGGCTACACCTTC.

This clone showed up many times. V usage is TRBV2 and J usage is TRBJ2-7, with 8 bases aligning to TRBD1. The CDR3 sequence is 14 residues long. The ends lost 4 bases at V and 2 bases at J; junction bases unmatched: 4. Germline CDR1 SNHLY, CDR2 FYNNEI. The CDR3 nucleotides read TGTGCCAGCAGTGGGGCCAGGGGGCCCTACGAGCAGTACTTC. It codes for CASSGARGPYEQYF.

By sample share, this clone is medium-sized. This sequence joins TRBV6-1 and TRBJ2-7; unclear D gene. The CDR3 loop spans 12 amino acids. V dropped 1 base and J dropped 0 bases, with 1 base sitting between them. Germline CDR1 MNHNS, CDR2 SASEGT. The CDR3 sequence: CASSEGSYEQYF. CDR3 nucleotide sequence: TGTGCCAGCAGTGAAGGCTCCTACGAGCAGTACTTC.

To note about this clone: Without the conserved terminal phenylalanine or tryptophan, this CDR3 likely stems from a read error. V usage is TRBV28 and J usage is TRBJ2-7; D may be TRBD1 (5 bases). Germline loops: CDR1 MDHEN, CDR2 SYDVKM. The CDR3 spans 15 residues. Trimming left V 2 bases short and J 9 bases short, with 20 bases between. The CDR3 nucleotides read TGTGCCAGCAGTTTAAGGCCCCAGGGCCGCGTTCCGCAGTACTTG. This gives the protein CASSLRPQGRVPQYL.

This clone was detected many times. The V and J genes are TRBV28 and TRBJ2-7, with 7 bases lining up with TRBD1. The trim removed 3 bases at V and 6 bases at J, leaving 8 bases unmatched. This CDR3 comprises 14 residues. The germline V gene has CDR1 MDHEN and CDR2 SYDVKM. The CDR3 DNA reads TGTGCCAGCAGTTTTCGGCAGGGGGTGGCCGAGCAGTACTTC. Its translation: CASSFRQGVAEQYF.

This clone came up many times. The rearrangement uses TRBV4-3 and TRBJ2-1; weak D call: TRBD2 (6 bases). Germline V CDR1 and CDR2: LGHNA, YSLEER. Trimming left V 0 bases short and J 7 bases short, with 19 bases between. There are 17 residues in the CDR3. The CDR3 sequence: CASSQEGGAGTNNEQFF. CDR3 nucleotide sequence: TGCGCCAGCAGCCAAGAGGGTGGGGCGGGAACGAATAATGAGCAGTTCTTC.

The sample holds many counts of this clone. J is TRBJ1-2 and V is TRBV7-3; D is undetermined. V lost 2 bases and J lost 6, with 4 bases in between. The CDR3 is 11 amino acids. Germline V gives CDR1 SGHTA, CDR2 FQGTGA. CDR3 nucleotides: TGTGCCAGCAGCTTACCTCATGGCTACACCTTC. This sequence encodes CASSLPHGYTF.

This clone was recorded many times. DNA of the CDR3: TGCAGTGCCCCACCCACGGGAGACTACAATGAGCAGTTCTTC. It yields the protein CSAPPTGDYNEQFF. J is TRBJ2-1 and V is TRBV20-1, with a weak D call TRBD2 (6 bases). The V gene lost 6 bases and the J gene lost 3 bases, with 15 bases spanning the gap. The CDR3 has 14 residues. Looked up from germline, CDR1 is DFQATT and CDR2 is SNEGSKA (reference sequence).

There are many counts of this clone. The CDR3 loop reads CASSSTGVGPQHF. Written as DNA, the CDR3 is TGTGCCAGCTCATCGACAGGCGTAGGGCCCCAGCATTTT. The gene calls are TRBV18 and TRBJ1-5, with a weak D call TRBD1 (6 bases). Trimming removed 5 bases at V and 9 bases at J, with 14 bases between. This CDR3 spans 13 amino acids. CDR1 KGHSH and CDR2 LQKENI come from the germline V gene.

This clone was observed many times. The chain employs TRBV9 and TRBJ2-5; no reliable D call. The CDR3 consists of 13 residues. Trimming pared 4 bases from V and 1 base from J, leaving 8 bases between. From germline, CDR1 is SGDLS and CDR2 YYNGEE. The CDR3 region is CASSPVSQETQYF. CDR3 sequence (DNA): TGTGCCAGCAGCCCCGTTAGCCAAGAGACCCAGTACTTC.

A word on this clone: One end of the junction varies from germline; a read error may be responsible. The chain combines TRBV14 with TRBJ1-3; a possible D gene is TRBD1 (5 bases). CDR1 is SGHDN and CDR2 is FVKESK in the germline V gene. This CDR3 contains 16 residues. The CDR3 protein is CATSPKRTFSGNTIYF. CDR3 nucleotides: TGTGCCACCAGCCCCAAAAGGACATTCTCTGGAAACACCATATATTTT.

This clone is deemed medium-sized. The chain links TRBV28 to TRBJ2-2; 12 positions agree with TRBD1. Per the germline V gene, CDR1 is MDHEN and CDR2 is SYDVKM. The V and J ends lost 7 bases and 7 bases, in that order; junction bases with no gene match: 7. The length of the CDR3 is 15 residues. The CDR3, as DNA: TGTGCCAGCACCTCGGGGACAGGGGGCATCGGGGAGCTGTTTTTT. Amino acids: CASTSGTGGIGELFF.

This clone was seen just once. Sequence at one end of the junction differs from germline and may be a read error. The chain employs TRBV11-1 and TRBJ1-2; D possibly corresponds to TRBD1 (6 bases). Germline loops: CDR1 SGHAT, CDR2 FQDESV (reference sequence). CDR3 length equals 14 residues. The CDR3 is CASSLAGGAYGYTF. The CDR3 coding sequence is TGTGCCAGCAGCTTAGCAGGGGGGGCGTATGGATACACCTTC.

This clone was counted many times. This chain joins TRBV6-1 and TRBJ1-4; the D is unclear. Germline V gene data show CDR1 as MNHNS and CDR2 as SASEGT. Trimming left V 4 bases short and J 8 bases short, with 14 bases between. The CDR3 totals 14 residues. Written as DNA, the CDR3 is TGTGCCAGCAGTGTATTGGGCCAGGACGAAAAACTGTTTTTT. Translated: CASSVLGQDEKLFF.

The chain recombines TRBV7-2 with TRBJ2-1; TRBD2 matches at 11 bases. The CDR3 is 18 amino acids. Germline values: CDR1 SGHTA, CDR2 FQGNSA. V was pared by 0 bases and J by 7 bases, with 11 bases of the junction left unmatched. CDR3 in amino acids: CASSLAPLAGVGKNEQFF. CDR3 nucleotide sequence: TGTGCCAGCAGCTTAGCCCCACTAGCGGGAGTTGGTAAAAATGAGCAGTTCTTC.

The sample holds many counts of this clone. This chain connects TRBV9 to TRBJ2-3; TRBD1 matches at 8 bases. The CDR3 extends over 16 amino acids. CDR1 and CDR2 from the germline V gene are SGDLS and YYNGEE. V dropped 3 bases and J dropped 0; count of bases not matched to a gene: 6. CDR3 DNA sequence: TGTGCCAGCAGCGCGACAGGGGTGTGGAGCACAGATACGCAGTATTTT. It is translated as CASSATGVWSTDTQYF.

A word on this clone: One end of the junction does not line up with germline, which may come from a read error. The chain joins TRBV29-1 to TRBJ2-7; perhaps TRBD1 as D (5 bases). The CDR3 spans 11 residues. Per germline, CDR1 SQVTM and CDR2 ANQGSEA. CDR3 sequence reads: CSVHGAYEPYF. The DNA of the CDR3 is TGCAGCGTACATGGGGCCTACGAGCCGTACTTC.

In its sample, this clone was seen a few times. This could be a read error, since a much larger clone is one nucleotide away. The V gene is TRBV6-2 or TRBV6-3, the J gene TRBJ1-3; D is possibly TRBD1 (5 bases). The CDR3 has 17 residues. CDR1 is MNHEY and CDR2 is SVGEGT in the germline V gene. The CDR3: CAISSRKPQVSGNTIYF. In nucleotides, the CDR3 is TGTGCCATCAGTTCACGAAAGCCACAGGTCTCTGGAAACACCATATATTTT.

Here the CDR3 DNA reads TGTGCCTGCCAGACAGGGGAAAAACTGTTTTTT. It specifies CACQTGEKLFF. This chain joins TRBV30 and TRBJ1-4; 7 bases match TRBD1. The junction had 3 bases not matched to a gene; V was cut back by 6 bases and J by 8 bases. Germline V gene lookup returns CDR1 GTSNPN and CDR2 SVGIG (reference sequence). The CDR3 is 11 amino acids.

Many counts were recorded for this clone. The chain couples TRBV5-1 to TRBJ1-2, with a weak D call TRBD1 (5 bases). Germline V gives CDR1 SGHRS, CDR2 YFSETQ. Trimming shortened V by 4 bases and J by 11 bases, and 24 bases separated the two germline ends. CDR3 length: 15 residues. The chain's CDR3 is CASSSTGTDGMGYTF. In DNA, the CDR3 is TGCGCCAGCAGCAGCACCGGGACCGACGGAATGGGGTACACCTTC.

This clone was recorded at least ten times. This chain joins TRBV27 and TRBJ2-5; D is unresolved. Trimming pared 3 bases from V and 3 bases from J, leaving 8 bases between. Per germline, CDR1 MNHEY and CDR2 SMNVEV (reference sequence). The CDR3 spans 13 residues. The CDR3 DNA reads TGTGCCAGCAGTTTTTTGAGTAAAGAGACCCAGTACTTC. Encoded protein: CASSFLSKETQYF.

This clone was recorded a few times. This same CDR3 is encoded by further DNA sequences in the sample. The V gene is TRBV6-1, the J gene TRBJ2-3; the D gene is possibly TRBD2 (5 bases). V lost 7 bases, J lost 12 bases, and 20 bases lay in between. The CDR3 loop spans 13 amino acids. Germline lookup yields CDR1 MNHNS and CDR2 SASEGT. This CDR3 reads CASKASSTDTQYF. The DNA of the CDR3 is TGTGCCAGCAAAGCCTCTAGCACAGACACTCAGTATTTT.

The rearrangement links TRBV7-3 to TRBJ2-5; no firm D call. The CDR3 length is 15 residues. V lost 5 bases, J lost 9 bases, and 22 bases lay in between. Germline assignment: CDR1 SGHTA and CDR2 FQGTGA. The CDR3 DNA follows: TGTGCCAGCAGCCCCGTCGTTACTCAACGACCGGCCCAGTACTTC. Its protein is CASSPVVTQRPAQYF.

This clone came up a few times. The chain joins TRBV12-3 or TRBV12-4 to TRBJ1-2; the D gene is possibly TRBD1 (6 bases). The CDR3 runs to 13 residues. Trimming cost V 6 bases and J 2 bases, with 10 bases left between them. CDR3 sequence (DNA): TGTGCCAGCAGCAGACAGGAAAACTATGGCTACACCTTC. This gives the protein CASSRQENYGYTF.

This clone appeared a few times. One junction end disagrees with the germline gene, perhaps due to a read error. The rearrangement joins TRBV4-1 to TRBJ1-2; the D is unclear. CDR3 length: 14 amino acids. The V gene's germline CDR1 is MGHRA and CDR2 YSYEKL. The CDR3 coding sequence is TGCGCCAGCAGCCAAATCAGAGCTAACCATGGCTACACCTTC. Translation gives CASSQIRANHGYTF.

Turning to this clone: The junction differs from germline at one of its ends, possibly a read error. The rearrangement links TRBV7-3 to TRBJ2-1; possibly TRBD1 for D (6 bases). Germline assignment: CDR1 SGHTA and CDR2 FQGTGA. This CDR3 region has 13 residues. The CDR3 protein is CASSLTGFDEQFF. CDR3 nucleotides: TGTGCCAGCAGCCTAACAGGGTTCGATGAGCAGTTCTTC. Full variable domain (outside the CDR3, taken from reference TRBV7-3 and TRBJ2-1): GAGVSQTPSNKVTEKGKYVELRCDPISGHTALYWYRQSLGQGPEFLIYFQGTGAADDSGLPNDRFFAVRPEGSVSTLKIQRTERGDSAVYLCASSLTGFDEQFFGPGTRLTVL.

This clone was found many times. The J gene is TRBJ1-1, the V gene TRBV6-2 or TRBV6-3; D is unresolved. V gave up 2 bases and J gave up 7 bases, with 11 bases separating them. Germline V gene lookup returns CDR1 MNHEY and CDR2 SVGEGT. The length of the CDR3 is 13 residues. This CDR3 reads CASSYTDLIEAFF. CDR3 DNA sequence: TGTGCCAGCAGTTACACAGATTTGATTGAAGCTTTCTTT.